This TCR beta chain originates from a study of cytomegalovirus exposure and HLA in healthy donors. Per germline, CDR1 MNHNY and CDR2 SVGAGI (reference sequence). V was cut by 4 bases and J by 0 bases, with 10 bases left in between. CDR3 length equals 14 residues. Study findings and constraints: In a later analysis, TCR association rates varied by HLA locus: DRB1 most, HLA-C fewest.

Likely unrecorded immune exposures existed in these nominally healthy donors. As for this clone: Its antigen is not known.

The PCR used 60 Vbeta and 13 Jbeta primers. Under the authors' procedure: In a later analysis, of 79 million or so unique beta chains, roughly 10 million appeared in at least two donors. This table comes from immunoSEQ multiplex PCR, and its TCRdb copy is limited to in-frame clones, with some not included. That table supplies the V and J calls and clone size; D and trimming were determined from the DNA. The table records about 160,000 clones, over 70% of them present only once. Sequencing was done on a sample of PBMCs. The TCR comes from a boy aged 2 to 10 in good health and CMV-seronegative. This chain uses TRBV6-6 with TRBJ2-7; a possible D gene is TRBD1 (6 bases). The CDR3 protein is CASSSTGSSYEQYF. The DNA for the CDR3 is TGTGCCAGCAGTTCAACAGGGAGCTCCTACGAGCAGTACTTC.